A single sample is the source of the 14 T cell receptor beta chains below, sequenced in a study of blood T cell repertoires in COVID-19. TCRdb keeps only in-frame clones here, not all; method: immunoSEQ multiplex PCR. The sample yields about 330,000 clones, around 87% seen once. Sequencing was done on a sample of PBMCs or T cells enriched from blood (not recorded which). Every receptor here comes from a woman aged 25 to 39 who had recovered from COVID-19.

The rearrangement uses TRBV19 and TRBJ1-2; possibly TRBD1 for D (6 bases). The germline gives CDR1 LNHDA, CDR2 SQIVND (reference sequence). V lost 0 bases and J 8 bases, leaving 16 bases between the germline ends. The CDR3 is 15 residues long. The CDR3 DNA follows: TGTGCCAGTAGTATAGATCTATCAGGGGCTAGCGGCTACACCTTC. Translated, it gives CASSIDLSGASGYTF.

The V call is TRBV4-1, the J call TRBJ2-7, with D possibly being TRBD1 (6 bases). Deletions cut 3 bases from V and 0 bases from J, with 18 bases between. In germline, CDR1 is MGHRA, CDR2 YSYEKL. The CDR3 spans 17 residues. CDR3 residues: CASSQAWGPGVSYEQYF. The CDR3 nucleotides are TGCGCCAGCAGCCAGGCCTGGGGCCCAGGGGTCTCCTACGAGCAGTACTTC.

The rearrangement links TRBV7-2 to TRBJ1-4, with unresolved D. The germline V and J ends were trimmed by 1 base and 4 bases, with 16 bases remaining between them. The CDR3 is 17 residues long. Germline V CDR1 and CDR2: SGHTA, FQGNSA. CDR3 nucleotides: TGTGCCAGCAGCTTAGTACACTTCTTCGGGAATAATGAAAAACTGTTTTTT. This codes for CASSLVHFFGNNEKLFF.

This clone was detected a few times. Written as DNA, the CDR3 is TGTGCCACCAGTGATTTGTCGGGGGATCAAGAGACCCAGTACTTC. It codes for CATSDLSGDQETQYF. The chain is built from TRBV24-1 and TRBJ2-5; tentative D call: TRBD2 (6 bases). Per the germline V gene, CDR1 is KGHDR and CDR2 is SFDVKD. The CDR3 is 15 residues long. V gave up 0 bases and J gave up 2 bases, with 9 bases separating them.

This clone appeared a few times. Mismatch with germline at one junction end may stem from a read error. The chain is built from TRBV6-5 and TRBJ1-2; the D gene is possibly TRBD1 (6 bases). The CDR3 covers 11 residues. Germline CDR1 is MNHEY and CDR2 is SVGAGI. CDR3 residues: CASNRAPGSTF. The CDR3 coding sequence is TGTGCCAGCAACAGGGCCCCTGGCTCCACCTTC.

V and J are TRBV24-1 and TRBJ1-2, with unresolved D. The CDR3 is 15 residues long. Between the trimmed V and J ends, which lost 0 bases and 6 bases, there was a span of 13 bases. The germline V gene encodes CDR1 KGHDR and CDR2 SFDVKD. The CDR3 loop reads CATSDLNNPTNGYTF. CDR3 DNA: TGTGCCACCAGTGATTTGAACAACCCTACTAATGGCTACACCTTC.

The J gene is TRBJ2-3, the V gene TRBV5-4, with 11 bases fitting TRBD2. Germline CDR1 and CDR2: SGHNT and YYREEE (reference sequence). The CDR3 consists of 16 residues. V shed 4 bases, J shed 5 bases, and the junction held 9 bases outside the gene matches. Here the CDR3 reads CASSPPGTSGKDTQYF. For the CDR3, the DNA is TGTGCCAGCAGCCCCCCCGGGACTAGCGGTAAAGATACGCAGTATTTT.

CDR3 amino acids: CASSDGGANYGYTF. In DNA, the CDR3 is TGTGCCAGCAGTGACGGGGGAGCTAACTATGGCTACACCTTC. This sequence joins TRBV6-1 and TRBJ1-2; D may be TRBD1 (5 bases). The germline gives CDR1 MNHNS, CDR2 SASEGT. CDR3 length: 14 residues. V gave up 3 bases and J gave up 0 bases, with 8 bases separating them.

The rearrangement joins TRBV10-3 to TRBJ2-1; 12 positions agree with TRBD2. The CDR3 covers 16 residues. V was clipped by 2 bases and J by 9 bases; unmatched bases: 8. Germline values: CDR1 ENHRY, CDR2 SYGVKD. The CDR3, as DNA: TGTGCCATCAGTGAGGCCCCTAGCGGGGGGGCCGGTGAGCAGTTCTTC. Its protein is CAISEAPSGGAGEQFF.

This clone was recorded once. The chain is built from TRBV5-6 and TRBJ1-1, with D perhaps matching TRBD1 (5 bases). This CDR3 spans 15 amino acids. V lost 4 bases, J lost 5 bases, and 18 bases lay in between. Per the germline V gene, CDR1 is SGHDT and CDR2 is YYEEEE. CDR3 DNA sequence: TGTGCCAGCAGCCCCGGAGCACAACGGGGGACTGAAGCTTTCTTT. As protein: CASSPGAQRGTEAFF.

A single count supports this clone. This sequence joins TRBV28 and TRBJ1-1; D might be TRBD1 (6 bases). Trimming pared 8 bases from V and 7 bases from J, leaving 20 bases between. The CDR3 sequence is 14 residues long. In germline, CDR1 is MDHEN, CDR2 SYDVKM. DNA of the CDR3: TGTGCCAGCCCTCCCCGGGACAAGCCCTTTGAAGCTTTCTTT. This encodes CASPPRDKPFEAFF. The variable domain in full, with the rest retrieved from reference TRBV28 and TRBJ1-1, is DVKVTQSSRYLVKRTGEKVFLECVQDMDHENMFWYRQDPGLGLRLIYFSYDVKMKEKGDIPEGYSVSREKKERFSLILESASTNQTSMYLCASPPRDKPFEAFFGQGTRLTVV.

The V call is TRBV28, the J call TRBJ1-2; the D gene is possibly TRBD1 (6 bases). Trimming took 10 bases from V and 6 from J, leaving 18 bases between them. The CDR3 covers 13 residues. CDR1 and CDR2 (germline): MDHEN, SYDVKM. The CDR3 loop is CATFSTGRDGYTF. CDR3 sequence (DNA): TGTGCCACCTTCTCGACAGGCCGAGATGGCTACACCTTC.

The rearrangement uses TRBV3-1 (or the pseudogene TRBV3-2) and TRBJ2-7; no firm D call. Per the germline V gene, CDR1 is LGHDT and CDR2 is YNNKEL (reference sequence). Trimming stripped 3 bases from V and 3 bases from J, with 3 bases between. The CDR3 is 11 amino acids. The CDR3 protein is CASSQRYEQYF. The CDR3 nucleotides are TGTGCCAGCAGCCAGCGCTACGAGCAGTACTTC.

V is TRBV30 and J is TRBJ1-2, with a tentative D call TRBD1 (6 bases). The CDR3 has 13 amino acids. Looked up from germline, CDR1 is GTSNPN and CDR2 is SVGIG (reference sequence). Trimming left V 2 bases short and J 4 bases short, with 11 bases between. The CDR3 nucleotides read TGTGCCTGGAGTTACGGGACACCCTATGGCTACACCTTC. This encodes CAWSYGTPYGYTF. The entire variable domain, with the rest obtained from reference TRBV30 and TRBJ1-2, is as follows: SQTIHQWPATLVQPVGSPLSLECTVEGTSNPNLYWYRQAAGRGLQLLFYSVGIGQISSEVPQNLSASRPQDRQFILSSKKLLLSDSGFYLCAWSYGTPYGYTFGSGTRLTVV.